Each of the 25 T cell receptor beta chains below was sequenced from the same sample in a study of T cells in Graves' hyperthyroidism and ophthalmopathy. Amplified regions were TCR beta CDR3 sequences from RNA transcripts. Primed by the HTBI set, a first-round RT-PCR was run on the TCR CDR3. TCRdb recomputed calls from the multiplex PCR reads with MiXCR, one row per CDR3 protein. The sample shows approximately 380,000 distinct CDR3 sequences, under 20% of them seen only once. Sequences were obtained from blood. These receptors all come from a young man with Graves' ophthalmopathy.

The CDR3 region has the DNA TGTGCCACCAGCAGTTCAGGGCTAGGGTATGGCTACACCTTC. Protein: CATSSSGLGYGYTF. The chain links TRBV15 to TRBJ1-2; tentative D call: TRBD1 (5 bases). Germline V lookup: CDR1 LNHNV, CDR2 YYDKDF (reference sequence). The ends were cut back, 3 bases at V and 5 bases at J, with 13 bases in the middle. There are 14 residues in the CDR3.

The J gene is TRBJ2-1, the V gene TRBV7-9, with a possible D match to TRBD1 (6 bases). Germline V gene data show CDR1 as SEHNR and CDR2 as FQNEAQ (reference sequence). Trimming took 1 base from V and 8 from J, leaving 9 bases between them. This CDR3 is 13 amino acids long. The CDR3 spells CASSLESGDEQFF. Here the CDR3 DNA reads TGTGCCAGCAGCTTAGAATCAGGGGATGAGCAGTTCTTC.

The sample holds many counts of this clonotype. J is TRBJ1-5 and V is TRBV7-9; D remains unclear. The ends were cut back, 4 bases at V and 7 bases at J, with 8 bases in the middle. Per germline, CDR1 SEHNR and CDR2 FQNEAQ (reference sequence). This CDR3 spans 12 amino acids. The CDR3: CASSSGGQPQHF. The CDR3 DNA reads as TGTGCCAGCAGCTCCGGCGGACAGCCCCAGCATTTT.

On this clonotype itself: This may be a read error, as it is one base from a much larger clone. The chain joins TRBV18 to TRBJ1-1, with 10 bases that match TRBD1. From germline, CDR1 is KGHSH and CDR2 LQKENI. The CDR3 contains 13 residues. CDR3 bases: TGTGCCAGCTCAACGGGGGACAGGGGTAGAGCTCTCTTT. Translated: CASSTGDRGRALF.

V usage is TRBV13 and J usage is TRBJ2-6, with TRBD1 matching over 7 bases. Germline V gene sequence: CDR1 PRHDT, CDR2 FYEKMQ (reference sequence). This CDR3 comprises 15 residues. With V trimmed by 7 bases and J by 4 bases, 7 bases remained unmatched. The DNA for the CDR3 is TGTGCCAGCATCAAGAAGGGGGCGGGGGCCAACGTCCTGACTTTC. Translating it yields CASIKKGAGANVLTF.

This clonotype was observed once. V gene TRBV7-9 combines with J gene TRBJ1-2; D not certain. V lost 1 base and J lost 2, with 8 bases in between. This CDR3 has 14 amino acids. Germline assignment: CDR1 SEHNR and CDR2 FQNEAQ (reference sequence). CDR3 sequence (DNA): TGTGCCAGCAGCTTAGGGTCCCCGAACTATGGCTACACCTTC. This codes for CASSLGSPNYGYTF.

This clonotype was found many times. This chain uses TRBV18 with TRBJ1-4; no reliable D call. CDR3 size: 15 residues. Trimming stripped 2 bases from V and 3 bases from J, with 10 bases between. Germline CDR1 KGHSH, CDR2 LQKENI. The CDR3 DNA follows: TGTGCCAGCTCACCATGGGGAAGCTCTAATGAAAAACTGTTTTTT. The encoded protein is CASSPWGSSNEKLFF. Together with reference TRBV18 and TRBJ1-4, the CDR3 gives the full variable domain: NAGVMQNPRHLVRRRGQEARLRCSPMKGHSHVYWYRQLPEEGLKFMVYLQKENIIDESGMPKERFSAEFPKEGPSILRIQQVVRGDSAAYFCASSPWGSSNEKLFFGSGTQLSVL.

This clonotype was counted at least ten times. As DNA, the CDR3 is TGTGCCAGCACTGGGGGGGAGGGTTCTGTCTATGGCTACACCTTC. Amino acids: CASTGGEGSVYGYTF. The chain carries TRBV2 and TRBJ1-2; D possibly corresponds to TRBD1 (5 bases). Germline CDR1 SNHLY, CDR2 FYNNEI. Trimming shortened V by 7 bases and J by 4 bases, and 19 bases separated the two germline ends. The CDR3 runs 15 residues.

The chain employs TRBV28 and TRBJ2-7, with D maybe TRBD1 (6 bases). The germline V gene has CDR1 MDHEN and CDR2 SYDVKM. Trimming left V 8 bases short and J 3 bases short, with 20 bases between. This CDR3 has 15 residues. Here the CDR3 DNA reads TGTGCCAGCTCCGAACCCTTTACAGGGAACTACGAGCAGTACTTC. Translation: CASSEPFTGNYEQYF.

This clonotype was observed at least ten times. The CDR3 DNA reads as TGTGCCAGCAGGCAGGATTCCTACAATGAGCAGTTCTTC. It is translated as CASRQDSYNEQFF. The gene calls are TRBV2 and TRBJ2-1; D ambiguous. Germline CDR1 reads SNHLY; CDR2 reads FYNNEI. The CDR3 is 13 residues long. V was pared by 6 bases and J by 1 base, with 7 bases between.

This clonotype appeared many times. V usage is TRBV11-2 and J usage is TRBJ2-7; D gene unclear. The CDR3 length is 12 residues. The ends were cut back, 0 bases at V and 5 bases at J, with 5 bases in the middle. Germline lookup yields CDR1 SGHAT and CDR2 FQNNGV. CDR3 protein: CASSLDRHEQYF. The CDR3 DNA is TGTGCCAGCAGCTTAGACAGGCACGAGCAGTACTTC.

This clonotype was observed a handful of times. J is TRBJ2-7 and V is TRBV19, with a possible D match to TRBD2 (6 bases). The CDR3 contains 15 residues. The V end was cut by 2 bases, the J end by 2 bases, with 13 bases between. CDR1 is LNHDA and CDR2 is SQIVND in the germline V gene (reference sequence). The CDR3 is CASSIIAGFAYEQYF. The CDR3 DNA sequence: TGTGCCAGTAGTATAATTGCGGGGTTCGCCTACGAGCAGTACTTC.

The gene calls are TRBV20-1 and TRBJ1-6; D is possibly TRBD1 (6 bases). Germline V CDR1 and CDR2: DFQATT, SNEGSKA (reference sequence). V lost 4 bases and J lost 5, with 15 bases in between. The CDR3 totals 15 residues. In DNA form, the CDR3 reads TGCAGTGCTAAGGACCGGACAGAGAATAATTCACCCCTCCACTTT. This gives the protein CSAKDRTENNSPLHF.

This clonotype was seen ten or more times. V is TRBV7-8 and J is TRBJ1-6; unclear D gene. Deletions cut 5 bases from V and 10 bases from J, with 15 bases between. CDR1 SGHVS and CDR2 FQNEAQ come from the germline V gene. The CDR3 extends over 14 amino acids. The CDR3 region is CASSLDHRRSPLHF. In DNA, the CDR3 is TGTGCCAGCAGCCTAGACCATAGGCGCTCACCCCTCCACTTT.

At least ten counts were recorded for this clonotype. The chain is built from TRBV4-1 and TRBJ2-5; no clear D. Trimming cost V 2 bases and J 0 bases, with 13 bases left between them. Looked up from germline, CDR1 is MGHRA and CDR2 is YSYEKL. This CDR3 contains 16 residues. The CDR3 protein is CASSQLDLLYQETQYF. In DNA, the CDR3 is TGCGCCAGCAGCCAACTGGACCTCTTGTACCAAGAGACCCAGTACTTC.

The V call is TRBV10-2, the J call TRBJ2-7, with 7 bases fitting TRBD2. The length of the CDR3 is 17 residues. The J segment lost 5 bases and the V segment lost 6 bases, leaving 19 bases of the junction unmatched. The germline gives CDR1 WSHSY, CDR2 SAAADI. CDR3: CASREPTFRGVAHEQYF. CDR3 DNA: TGCGCCAGCAGGGAGCCTACCTTTCGGGGGGTCGCCCACGAGCAGTACTTC.

V is TRBV18 and J is TRBJ1-5; 8 bases map to TRBD1. The germline V gene encodes CDR1 KGHSH and CDR2 LQKENI. The CDR3 length is 17 residues. Unmatched junction bases numbered 9, after V lost 3 bases and J lost 2 bases. Here the CDR3 DNA reads TGTGCCAGCTCACCCGCGGCAGGGGGCCCAGGCAATCAGCCCCAGCATTTT. It codes for CASSPAAGGPGNQPQHF.

This clonotype was seen ten or more times. The CDR3 reads CASSDTGQGRDTQYF. CDR3 DNA sequence: TGCGCCAGCAGTGATACGGGACAGGGACGAGATACGCAGTATTTT. The rearrangement joins TRBV10-1 to TRBJ2-3, with 9 positions matching TRBD1. CDR3 size: 15 residues. Germline V CDR1 and CDR2: WNHNN, SYGVQD (reference sequence). The ends lost 3 bases at V and 5 bases at J; junction bases unmatched: 6.

At least ten counts were recorded for this clonotype. The V gene is TRBV11-2, the J gene TRBJ2-2, with 8 bases aligning to TRBD1. The CDR3 totals 19 residues. CDR1 SGHAT and CDR2 FQNNGV come from the germline V gene. After removal of 6 bases from V and 3 bases from J, the junction contained 18 bases not matched to a gene. The CDR3 sequence: CASRALARRQGTYTGELFF. The CDR3 DNA reads TGTGCCAGCAGAGCTTTAGCCCGACGACAGGGGACGTACACCGGGGAGCTGTTTTTT.

This clonotype was observed a few times. The rearrangement links TRBV7-8 to TRBJ2-1, with 15 bases identical to TRBD2. The CDR3 is 18 residues long. Germline V CDR1 and CDR2: SGHVS, FQNEAQ. V trimming: 1 base; J trimming: 5 bases; junction bases outside the gene matches: 6. The CDR3 spells CASSLDPGLAGGHNEQFF. The CDR3 nucleotides read TGTGCCAGCAGCTTAGACCCTGGACTAGCGGGGGGGCACAATGAGCAGTTCTTC.

This clonotype showed up just a few times. The rearrangement joins TRBV6-1 to TRBJ2-7; no definite D call. The V gene's germline CDR1 is MNHNS and CDR2 SASEGT. Trimming shortened V by 2 bases and J by 7 bases, and 6 bases separated the two germline ends. The CDR3 is 11 residues long. The CDR3 nucleotides are TGTGCCAGCAGTGAACAAAGTGAGCAGTACTTC. Translated: CASSEQSEQYF.

The sample holds many counts of this clonotype. V usage is TRBV28 and J usage is TRBJ2-5, with D uncertain. The length of the CDR3 is 13 residues. V was trimmed by 4 bases and J by 5 bases, leaving 11 bases between them. The germline V gene has CDR1 MDHEN and CDR2 SYDVKM. Written as DNA, the CDR3 is TGTGCCAGCAGTTCCGCCTCATTGGAGACCCAGTACTTC. Residues: CASSSASLETQYF.

In this sample, this clonotype turned up many times. The J gene is TRBJ1-4, the V gene TRBV5-1; D not resolved. Germline values: CDR1 SGHRS, CDR2 YFSETQ. Trimming removed 4 bases at V and 0 bases at J, with 10 bases between. CDR3 length equals 15 residues. The CDR3 protein is CASSPTDSTNEKLFF. In DNA form, the CDR3 reads TGCGCCAGCAGCCCCACAGATTCAACTAATGAAAAACTGTTTTTT.

This clonotype was detected only a few times. The chain uses TRBV18 and TRBJ1-5, with TRBD1 identical over 11 bases. This CDR3 contains 16 residues. Germline values: CDR1 KGHSH, CDR2 LQKENI. Trimming took 2 bases from V and 5 from J; bases not matched to a gene: 5. CDR3 loop: CASSPRGTGGDQPQHF. DNA for the CDR3: TGTGCCAGCTCACCAAGGGGGACAGGGGGGGATCAGCCCCAGCATTTT.

This clonotype showed up many times. The CDR3, as DNA: TGTGCCAGCAGCGTCCGTTCGGGGAATGAGCAGTTCTTC. Its protein product is CASSVRSGNEQFF. V and J are TRBV13 and TRBJ2-1; tentatively, D is TRBD2 (5 bases). V dropped 5 bases and J dropped 7 bases, with 12 bases sitting between them. The germline V gene encodes CDR1 PRHDT and CDR2 FYEKMQ (reference sequence). This CDR3 comprises 13 residues.